Shown below are 13 T cell receptor beta chains from a single sample sequenced in a study of early T cells in non-severe SARS-CoV-2 infection. MiXCR was run by TCRdb on the 5' RACE reads, yielding one entry per CDR3 protein. The sample lists 85,000 to 95,000 distinct CDR3 sequences, roughly 15% occurring once. The sequencing sample was made of whole blood. These receptors were obtained from an adult who was a healthcare worker with PCR-confirmed SARS-CoV-2 infection or an uninfected control (not recorded which).

The chain uses TRBV2 and TRBJ1-4, with D unclear. CDR1 is SNHLY and CDR2 is FYNNEI in the germline V gene. V gave up 6 bases and J gave up 3 bases, with 8 bases separating them. The CDR3 length is 13 residues. The CDR3 sequence: CASRGSANEKLFF. CDR3 DNA: TGTGCCAGCAGGGGGTCAGCTAATGAAAAACTGTTTTTT.

The chain has TRBV28 and TRBJ1-1, with unresolved D. Trimming left V 5 bases short and J 2 bases short, with 3 bases between. The CDR3 sequence is 11 residues long. The V gene's germline CDR1 is MDHEN and CDR2 SYDVKM. CDR3 loop: CASSENTEAFF. CDR3 sequence (DNA): TGTGCCAGCAGTGAAAACACTGAAGCTTTCTTT.

The sample holds a few counts of this clonotype. The V call is TRBV29-1, the J call TRBJ1-1, with D perhaps matching TRBD1 (5 bases). CDR3 size: 14 residues. Germline CDR1 and CDR2: SQVTM and ANQGSEA. V was pared by 6 bases and J by 0 bases, with 14 bases between. The chain's CDR3 is CSVRGLLMNTEAFF. CDR3 DNA sequence: TGCAGCGTGAGGGGCTTATTGATGAACACTGAAGCTTTCTTT.

This clonotype has more than one count but fewer than ten. V gene TRBV5-1 combines with J gene TRBJ2-6; no definite D call. This CDR3 is 15 amino acids long. Looked up from germline, CDR1 is SGHRS and CDR2 is YFSETQ. V was trimmed by 5 bases and J by 2 bases, leaving 11 bases between them. The DNA for the CDR3 is TGCGCCAGCAGTTTACAGCCTACTGGGGCCAACGTCCTGACTTTC. It yields the protein CASSLQPTGANVLTF.

This clonotype turned up a few times. The rearrangement links TRBV4-1 to TRBJ2-1; D is unclear. V lost 0 bases, J lost 2 bases, and 5 bases lay in between. Germline-derived CDR1 and CDR2 are MGHRA and YSYEKL. This CDR3 has 14 amino acids. The CDR3 region is CASSQDRTYNEQFF. The CDR3, as DNA: TGCGCCAGCAGCCAAGATCGGACCTACAATGAGCAGTTCTTC.

This clonotype was picked up many times. In DNA form, the CDR3 reads TGTGCCAGCAGCGCGAGCAACACCGGGGAGCTGTTTTTT. Residues: CASSASNTGELFF. The J gene is TRBJ2-2, the V gene TRBV5-5, with D hard to call. The CDR3 sequence is 13 residues long. Germline CDR1 and CDR2: SGHKS and YYEKEE (reference sequence). Trimming stripped 4 bases from V and 2 bases from J, with 6 bases between.

J is TRBJ1-5 and V is TRBV10-3; no reliable D call. The CDR3 consists of 13 residues. The V gene lost 6 bases and the J gene lost 2 bases, with 8 bases spanning the gap. Germline lookup yields CDR1 ENHRY and CDR2 SYGVKD. The CDR3 reads CAIRDEGNQPQHF. In DNA form, the CDR3 reads TGTGCCATCAGAGACGAGGGCAATCAGCCCCAGCATTTT.

This clonotype occurred a few times. The chain has TRBV10-3 and TRBJ2-5; 9 bases are a match to TRBD2. The germline gives CDR1 ENHRY, CDR2 SYGVKD. The CDR3 extends over 18 amino acids. Germline trimming cut 4 bases from V and 1 base from J; bases unmatched to any gene: 13. The CDR3 loop is CAISGGFKRGDGQETQYF. The DNA for the CDR3 is TGTGCCATCAGTGGAGGATTTAAGCGGGGGGATGGCCAAGAGACCCAGTACTTC.

The genes are TRBV2 and TRBJ2-7; D remains ambiguous. V shed 2 bases and J shed 6 bases, with 11 bases lying between them. The CDR3 has 13 residues. Per the germline V gene, CDR1 is SNHLY and CDR2 is FYNNEI. CDR3 coding DNA: TGTGCCAGCAGTGAAATACCGGGTCCCGAGCAGTACGTC. Its translation: CASSEIPGPEQYV.

The sample holds a few counts of this clonotype. The chain links TRBV7-8 to TRBJ1-3; D may be TRBD1 (5 bases). V was cut by 5 bases and J by 2 bases, with 19 bases left in between. The CDR3 has 17 amino acids. Germline V CDR1 and CDR2: SGHVS, FQNEAQ. CDR3 in amino acids: CASSPTRAGKAGNTIYF. DNA of the CDR3: TGTGCCAGCAGCCCCACTAGGGCAGGGAAGGCTGGAAACACCATATATTTT.

This chain uses TRBV10-2 with TRBJ1-6; D may be TRBD1 (6 bases). This CDR3 comprises 13 residues. Trimming pared 7 bases from V and 4 bases from J, leaving 8 bases between. Germline V gives CDR1 WSHSY, CDR2 SAAADI. The CDR3 loop reads CASTDRYNSPLHF. CDR3 DNA sequence: TGCGCCAGCACGGACAGATATAATTCACCCCTCCACTTT.

This chain joins TRBV20-1 and TRBJ1-1; the D is unclear. The CDR3 is 12 residues long. Trimming removed 2 bases at V and 12 bases at J, with 16 bases between. CDR1 and CDR2 (germline): DFQATT, SNEGSKA (reference sequence). The CDR3: CSARIPLGATFF. In nucleotides, the CDR3 is TGCAGTGCTAGAATACCCTTAGGCGCTACTTTCTTT.

This rearrangement joins TRBV4-1 to TRBJ1-2; 7 bases align to TRBD1. Germline loops: CDR1 MGHRA, CDR2 YSYEKL. V gave up 4 bases and J gave up 4 bases; unmatched junction bases: 12. The CDR3 spans 16 residues. CDR3 sequence reads: CASSPAGDRQGYGYTF. CDR3 nucleotide sequence: TGCGCCAGCAGCCCCGCCGGTGATAGACAGGGCTATGGCTACACCTTC.